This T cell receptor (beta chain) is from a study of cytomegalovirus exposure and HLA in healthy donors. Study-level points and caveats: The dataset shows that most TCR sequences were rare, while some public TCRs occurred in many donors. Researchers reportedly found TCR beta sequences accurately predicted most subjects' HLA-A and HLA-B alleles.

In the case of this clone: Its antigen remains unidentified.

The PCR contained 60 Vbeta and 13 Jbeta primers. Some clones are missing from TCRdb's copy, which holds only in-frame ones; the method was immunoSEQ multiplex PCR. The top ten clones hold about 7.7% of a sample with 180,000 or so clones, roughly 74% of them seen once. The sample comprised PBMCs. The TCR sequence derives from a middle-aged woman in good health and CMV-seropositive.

Written as DNA, the CDR3 is TGTGCCAGCAGCCCGGACAGGGGCTCTGGAAACACCATATATTTT. It codes for CASSPDRGSGNTIYF. This rearrangement joins TRBV7-2 to TRBJ1-3; 9 nucleotides agree with TRBD1. After removal of 5 bases from V and 0 bases from J, the junction contained 2 bases not matched to a gene. The CDR3 sequence is 15 residues long. CDR1 is SGHTA and CDR2 is FQGNSA in the germline V gene.